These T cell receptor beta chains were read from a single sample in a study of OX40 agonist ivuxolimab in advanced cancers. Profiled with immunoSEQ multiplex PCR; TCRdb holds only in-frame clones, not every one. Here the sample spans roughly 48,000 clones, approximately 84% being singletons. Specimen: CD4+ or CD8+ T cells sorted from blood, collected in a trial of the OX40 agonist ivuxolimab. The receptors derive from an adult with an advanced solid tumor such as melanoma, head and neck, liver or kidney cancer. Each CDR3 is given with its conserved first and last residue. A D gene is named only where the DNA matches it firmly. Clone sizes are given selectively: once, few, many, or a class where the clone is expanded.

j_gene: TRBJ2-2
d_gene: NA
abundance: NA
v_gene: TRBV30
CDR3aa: CAWSAEHYTGELFF
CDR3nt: TGTGCCTGGAGCGCGGAGCATTACACCGGGGAGCTGTTTTTT

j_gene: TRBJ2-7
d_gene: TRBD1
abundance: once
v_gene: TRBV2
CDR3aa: CASSVNFQDRLGF
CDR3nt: TGTGCCAGCAGTGTTAATTTCCAGGACAGGCTGGGCTTC

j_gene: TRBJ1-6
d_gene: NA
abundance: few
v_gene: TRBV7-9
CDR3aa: CASSFLRGHTPLHF
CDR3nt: TGTGCCAGCAGCTTCCTCCGCGGACACACACCCCTCCACTTT

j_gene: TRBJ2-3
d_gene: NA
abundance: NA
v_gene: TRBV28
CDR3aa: CASSKGGNTDTQYF
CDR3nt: TGTGCCAGCAGTAAAGGCGGCAATACAGATACGCAGTATTTT

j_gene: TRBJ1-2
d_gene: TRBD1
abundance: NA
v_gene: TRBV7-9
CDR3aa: CASSSAGQDLYGYTF
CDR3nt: TGTGCCAGCAGCTCTGCGGGACAGGATCTCTATGGCTACACCTTC

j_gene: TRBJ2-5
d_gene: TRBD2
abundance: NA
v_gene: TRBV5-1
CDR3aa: CASSGGLAGGPPETQYF
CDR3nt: TGCGCCAGCAGCGGCGGACTAGCGGGGGGGCCCCCAGAGACCCAGTACTTC

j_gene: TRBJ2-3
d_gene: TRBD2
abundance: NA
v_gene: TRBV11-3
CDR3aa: CASSSGLAGGSTDTQYF
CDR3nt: TGTGCCAGCAGCTCGGGACTAGCGGGGGGAAGCACAGATACGCAGTATTTT

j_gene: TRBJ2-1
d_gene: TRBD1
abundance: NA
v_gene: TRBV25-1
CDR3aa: CASSDPPGGPYNEQFF
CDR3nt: TGTGCCAGCAGTGACCCACCAGGGGGCCCCTACAATGAGCAGTTCTTC

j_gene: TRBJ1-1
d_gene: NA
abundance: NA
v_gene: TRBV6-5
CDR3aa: CASSDAGRAAFF
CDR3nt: TGTGCCAGCAGCGACGCGGGGCGCGCGGCTTTCTTT

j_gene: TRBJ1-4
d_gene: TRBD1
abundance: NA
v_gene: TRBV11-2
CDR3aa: CASTPTGGWPNEKLFF
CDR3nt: TGTGCCAGCACCCCGACAGGGGGCTGGCCTAATGAAAAACTGTTTTTT

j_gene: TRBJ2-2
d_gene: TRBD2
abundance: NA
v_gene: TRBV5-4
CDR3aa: CASSLGLAGAPGELFF
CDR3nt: TGTGCCAGCAGCTTGGGGCTAGCGGGGGCCCCCGGGGAGCTGTTTTTT

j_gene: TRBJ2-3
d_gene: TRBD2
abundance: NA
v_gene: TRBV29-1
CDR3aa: CSVEMRILAGSLVTDTQYF
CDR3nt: TGCAGCGTTGAAATGCGGATCCTAGCGGGTTCACTCGTCACAGATACGCAGTATTTT

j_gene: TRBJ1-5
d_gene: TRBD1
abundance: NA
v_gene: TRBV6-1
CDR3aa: CASSFNRGPNQPQHF
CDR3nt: TGTGCCAGCAGTTTCAACAGGGGCCCAAATCAGCCCCAGCATTTT

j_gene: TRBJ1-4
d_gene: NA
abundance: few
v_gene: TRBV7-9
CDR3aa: CASSLALGDEKLFF
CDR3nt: TGTGCCAGCAGCTTAGCGCTAGGCGATGAAAAACTGTTTTTT

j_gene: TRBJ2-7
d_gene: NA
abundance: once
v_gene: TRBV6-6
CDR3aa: CASSDPNLSYEQYF
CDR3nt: TGTGCCAGCAGTGACCCAAACCTCTCCTACGAGCAGTACTTC

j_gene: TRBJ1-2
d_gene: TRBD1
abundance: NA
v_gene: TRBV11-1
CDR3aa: CASSLDYQQGTTYGYTF
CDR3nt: TGTGCCAGCAGCTTAGACTACCAACAGGGGACAACCTATGGCTACACCTTC

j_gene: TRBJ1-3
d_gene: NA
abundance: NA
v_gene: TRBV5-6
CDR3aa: CASNPDSHSGNTIYF
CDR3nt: TGTGCCAGCAACCCCGACAGTCACTCTGGAAACACCATATATTTT

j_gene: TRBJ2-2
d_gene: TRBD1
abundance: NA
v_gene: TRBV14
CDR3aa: CASSQVRGQGDTGELFF
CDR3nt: TGTGCCAGCAGCCAAGTTCGAGGGCAGGGGGACACCGGGGAGCTGTTTTTT

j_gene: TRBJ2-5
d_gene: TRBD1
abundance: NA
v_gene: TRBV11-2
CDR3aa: CASSSLTGGRGETQYF
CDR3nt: TGTGCCAGCAGCTCTCTGACAGGGGGCAGAGGAGAGACCCAGTACTTC

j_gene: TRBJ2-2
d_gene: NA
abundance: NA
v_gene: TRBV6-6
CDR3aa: CASSYSIRGNTGELFF
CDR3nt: TGTGCCAGCAGTTACTCTATCAGGGGAAACACCGGGGAGCTGTTTTTT

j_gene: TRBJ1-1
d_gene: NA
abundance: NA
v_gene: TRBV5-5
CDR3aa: CASSLVGRPNTEAFF
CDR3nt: TGTGCCAGCAGCTTGGTGGGGCGGCCGAACACTGAAGCTTTCTTT

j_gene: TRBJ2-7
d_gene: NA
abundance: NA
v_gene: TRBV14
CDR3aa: CASSQGIRLVGAYEQYF
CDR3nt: TGTGCCAGCAGCCAAGGAATTCGTCTAGTTGGGGCCTACGAGCAGTACTTC

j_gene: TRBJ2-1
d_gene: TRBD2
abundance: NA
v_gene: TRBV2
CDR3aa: CASSGSSGVSREQFF
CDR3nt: TGTGCCAGCAGTGGGTCTAGCGGGGTCTCCCGGGAGCAGTTCTTC

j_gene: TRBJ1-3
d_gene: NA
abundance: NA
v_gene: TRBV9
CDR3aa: CASSVEPGPYSGNTIYF
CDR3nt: TGTGCCAGCAGCGTAGAGCCAGGGCCTTACTCTGGAAACACCATATATTTT

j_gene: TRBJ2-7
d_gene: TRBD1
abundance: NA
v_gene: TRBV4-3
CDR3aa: CASSQVFSGQGASYEQYF
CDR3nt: TGCGCCAGCAGCCAAGTATTCTCCGGACAGGGGGCCTCCTACGAGCAGTACTTC

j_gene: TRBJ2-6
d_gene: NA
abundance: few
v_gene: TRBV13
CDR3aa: CASSLSGANVLTF
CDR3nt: TGTGCCAGCAGCCTCAGTGGGGCCAACGTCCTGACTTTC

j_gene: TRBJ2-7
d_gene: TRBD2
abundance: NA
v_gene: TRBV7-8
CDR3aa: CASSRASGTSSYEQYF
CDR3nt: TGTGCCAGCAGCAGAGCCAGCGGGACTAGCTCCTACGAGCAGTACTTC

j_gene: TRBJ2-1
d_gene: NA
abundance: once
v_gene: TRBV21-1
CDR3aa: CASSPPPRLAMDEQFF
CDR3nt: TGTGCCAGCAGCCCCCCCCCTCGACTAGCGATGGATGAGCAGTTCTTC

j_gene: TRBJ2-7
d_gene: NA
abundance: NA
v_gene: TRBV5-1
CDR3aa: CASREVGDEQYF
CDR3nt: TGCGCCAGCAGGGAGGTAGGGGACGAGCAGTACTTC

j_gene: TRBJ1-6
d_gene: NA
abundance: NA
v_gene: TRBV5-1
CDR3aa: CASSTGLSYNSPLHF
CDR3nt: TGCGCCAGCAGCACAGGGCTCTCCTATAATTCACCCCTCCACTTT

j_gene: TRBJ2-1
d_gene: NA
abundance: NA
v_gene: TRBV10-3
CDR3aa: CAISDGVGGPKPYNEQFF
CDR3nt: TGTGCCATCAGTGACGGGGTGGGGGGGCCAAAGCCCTACAATGAGCAGTTCTTC

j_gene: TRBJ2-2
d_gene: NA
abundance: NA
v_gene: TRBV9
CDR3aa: CASSVAITLKATGELFF
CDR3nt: TGTGCCAGCAGCGTAGCCATTACCCTGAAGGCCACCGGGGAGCTGTTTTTT

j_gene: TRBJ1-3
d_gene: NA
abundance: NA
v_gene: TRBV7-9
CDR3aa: CASSLERGPFSGNTIYF
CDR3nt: TGTGCCAGCAGCTTAGAACGGGGACCCTTCTCTGGAAACACCATATATTTT

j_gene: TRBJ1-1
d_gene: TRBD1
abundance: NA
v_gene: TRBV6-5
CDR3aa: CASRGDRGVGTEAFF
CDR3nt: TGTGCCAGCAGGGGGGACAGGGGAGTAGGTACTGAAGCTTTCTTT

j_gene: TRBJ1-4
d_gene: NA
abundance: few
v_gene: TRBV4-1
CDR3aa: CASSPLPRRKLFF
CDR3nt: TGCGCCAGCAGCCCTCTGCCTCGTCGGAAACTGTTTTTT

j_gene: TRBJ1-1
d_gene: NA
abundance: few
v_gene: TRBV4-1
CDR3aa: CASSQGIGTGAFF
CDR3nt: TGCGCCAGCAGCCAAGGGATAGGAACGGGAGCTTTCTTT

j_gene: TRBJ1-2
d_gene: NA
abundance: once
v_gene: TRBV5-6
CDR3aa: CASSFFSTITF
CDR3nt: TGTGCCAGCAGCTTTTTCAGTACAATTACCTTC

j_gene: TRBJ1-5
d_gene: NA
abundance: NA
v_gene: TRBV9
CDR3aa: CASSVGANQPQHF
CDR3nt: TGTGCCAGCAGCGTAGGGGCAAATCAGCCCCAGCATTTT

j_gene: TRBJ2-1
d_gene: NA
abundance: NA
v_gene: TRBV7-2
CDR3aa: CASSFIGPSRYRYNEQFF
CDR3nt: TGTGCCAGCAGCTTCATTGGACCTAGCCGGTACCGCTACAATGAGCAGTTCTTC

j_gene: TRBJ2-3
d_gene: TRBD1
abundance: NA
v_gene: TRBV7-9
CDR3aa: CLTGLQDTQYF
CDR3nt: TGTCTGACAGGGCTGCAAGATACGCAGTATTTT

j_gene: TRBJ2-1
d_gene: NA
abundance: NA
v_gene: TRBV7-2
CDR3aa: CASSLERSYGDEQFF
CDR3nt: TGTGCCAGCAGCTTGGAGAGGTCCTACGGGGATGAGCAGTTCTTC

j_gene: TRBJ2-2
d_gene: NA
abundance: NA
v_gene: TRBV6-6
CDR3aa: CASSYVGTGELFF
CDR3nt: TGTGCCAGCAGTTACGTGGGAACCGGGGAGCTGTTTTTT

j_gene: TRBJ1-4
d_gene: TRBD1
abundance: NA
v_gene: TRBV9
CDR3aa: CASSGQGNEKLFF
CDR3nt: TGTGCCAGCAGCGGACAGGGAAATGAAAAACTGTTTTTT